A single sample gave rise to the 32 T cell receptor beta chains below, sequenced in a study of breast tumors, draining lymph nodes, adjacent tissues. MiXCR, applied by TCRdb to the multiplex PCR reads, yields one record per CDR3 protein. The profile shows about 180,000 distinct CDR3 sequences, 33% of them singletons. The lymph nodes were axillary draining lymph nodes from breast cancer patients. Sequencing was performed on axillary lymph node tissue. The origin of the receptors is a female donor with breast cancer. Some clones in this sample may be carry-over from other donors' samples.

This clonotype has a single count. The chain combines TRBV4-2 with TRBJ2-6, with TRBD2 identical over 8 bases. The CDR3 sequence is 16 residues long. V was pared by 3 bases and J by 2 bases, with 3 bases of the junction left unmatched. CDR1 LGHNA and CDR2 YNFKEQ come from the germline V gene. DNA for the CDR3: TGTGCCAGCAGCCAGGAGCGGGGGACTGGGGCCAACGTCCTGACTTTC. Translation gives CASSQERGTGANVLTF.

This clonotype has ten or more counts. V gene TRBV15 combines with J gene TRBJ2-7; 7 nucleotides agree with TRBD1. The germline CDR1 and CDR2 sequences are LNHNV and YYDKDF (reference sequence). CDR3 length: 15 amino acids. With V trimmed by 0 bases and J by 0 bases, 2 bases remained unmatched. CDR3 residues: CATSRDRGSSYEQYF. The CDR3, as DNA: TGTGCCACCAGCAGAGACAGGGGGTCCTCCTACGAGCAGTACTTC.

This clonotype was counted ten times or more. This chain connects TRBV30 to TRBJ1-5; a weak D match, TRBD1 (5 bases). The CDR3 extends over 13 amino acids. Germline CDR1 GTSNPN, CDR2 SVGIG (reference sequence). Trimming stripped 2 bases from V and 5 bases from J, with 10 bases between. CDR3 nucleotide sequence: TGTGCCTGGAGTTCCGGAGGGGATCAGCCCCAGCATTTT. Encoded protein: CAWSSGGDQPQHF.

Many counts were recorded for this clonotype. The CDR3: CSARKEGRHTEAFF. The DNA for the CDR3 is TGCAGTGCTAGAAAAGAGGGACGACACACTGAAGCTTTCTTT. The chain employs TRBV20-1 and TRBJ1-1, with a weak D call TRBD1 (5 bases). Germline V CDR1 and CDR2: DFQATT, SNEGSKA (reference sequence). The CDR3 runs to 14 residues. The V gene lost 2 bases and the J gene lost 3 bases, with 13 bases spanning the gap.

This clonotype came up many times. The chain uses TRBV4-2 and TRBJ2-5, with no clear D. Germline V CDR1 and CDR2: LGHNA, YNFKEQ. The V end was cut by 9 bases, the J end by 4 bases, with 15 bases between. The CDR3 runs 13 residues. This chain's CDR3 is CASPRSSGETQYF. In DNA form, the CDR3 reads TGTGCCAGTCCCCGATCCTCTGGAGAGACCCAGTACTTC.

This clonotype has more than one count but fewer than ten. The chain has TRBV19 and TRBJ1-1; the match to TRBD1 covers 7 bases. J lost 0 bases, V lost 7 bases, and 5 bases had no gene match. The CDR3 runs to 14 residues. CDR1 LNHDA and CDR2 SQIVND come from the germline V gene (reference sequence). The CDR3 DNA reads TGTGCCAGTACACAGGGGATCCTGAACACTGAAGCTTTCTTT. As protein: CASTQGILNTEAFF.

This clonotype was observed at least ten times. CDR3 DNA sequence: TGCAGTGCTAGTTTCCCACGACTCGCCAACAATGAGCAGTTCTTC. This codes for CSASFPRLANNEQFF. The rearrangement joins TRBV20-1 to TRBJ2-1, with D unclear. Looked up from germline, CDR1 is DFQATT and CDR2 is SNEGSKA (reference sequence). CDR3 length: 15 residues. V shed 3 bases and J shed 5 bases, with 17 bases lying between them.

The sample holds many counts of this clonotype. V is TRBV12-3 or TRBV12-4 and J is TRBJ1-5, with D possibly being TRBD1 (6 bases). This CDR3 is built from 16 residues. V was cut by 1 base and J by 5 bases, with 15 bases left in between. CDR3 nucleotides: TGTGCCAGCAGTTTAGTTGGGGGCTCGGGCGATCAGCCCCAGCATTTT. Translated, it gives CASSLVGGSGDQPQHF.

Comments on this clonotype: Since no conserved phenylalanine or tryptophan closes the CDR3, a read error is the likely cause. This chain connects TRBV2 to TRBJ2-7; possibly TRBD1 or TRBD2 for D (5 bases each). Germline V gives CDR1 SNHLY, CDR2 FYNNEI. The CDR3 totals 15 residues. The V gene lost 6 bases and the J gene lost 6 bases, with 21 bases spanning the gap. The CDR3 reads CASSLGGTVVAEQYS. The CDR3 region has the DNA TGTGCCAGCAGCTTAGGTGGGACCGTAGTCGCCGAGCAGTACTCC.

This clonotype was seen a few times. The CDR3 sequence: CASSGWTSGRITGELFF. DNA of the CDR3: TGTGCCAGCAGCGGGTGGACTAGCGGGAGGATCACCGGGGAGCTGTTTTTT. This chain connects TRBV5-4 to TRBJ2-2; the match to TRBD2 covers 14 bases. The trim removed 4 bases at V and 4 bases at J, leaving 6 bases unmatched. The CDR3 is 17 residues long. The germline gives CDR1 SGHNT, CDR2 YYREEE (reference sequence).

The rearrangement links TRBV20-1 to TRBJ1-1; the D gene is possibly TRBD1 (6 bases). In germline, CDR1 is DFQATT, CDR2 SNEGSKA (reference sequence). V was clipped by 2 bases and J by 6 bases, with 16 bases between them. CDR3 length: 14 residues. The CDR3 DNA follows: TGCAGTGCTAGATCCCCTACAGGGTTTTCTGAAGCTTTCTTT. It encodes CSARSPTGFSEAFF.

The chain uses TRBV28 and TRBJ2-1, with 7 bases fitting TRBD1. Per germline, CDR1 MDHEN and CDR2 SYDVKM. The CDR3 consists of 14 residues. The trim removed 5 bases at V and 7 bases at J, leaving 8 bases unmatched. The CDR3: CASSTRSGGNEQFF. The DNA of the CDR3 is TGTGCCAGCAGTACCCGGTCAGGGGGAAATGAGCAGTTCTTC.

This clonotype was recorded at least ten times. The V gene is TRBV2, the J gene TRBJ2-7, with TRBD2 matching 11 bases. The CDR3 loop spans 17 amino acids. CDR1 and CDR2 from the germline V gene are SNHLY and FYNNEI. The trim removed 4 bases at V and 3 bases at J, leaving 11 bases unmatched. The CDR3 sequence: CASSVSTSGGTDYEQYF. In nucleotides, the CDR3 is TGTGCCAGCAGTGTCAGTACTAGCGGGGGAACAGACTACGAGCAGTACTTC.

There are many counts of this clonotype. The chain couples TRBV24-1 to TRBJ2-3; TRBD2 matches at 10 bases. The germline V gene encodes CDR1 KGHDR and CDR2 SFDVKD. CDR3 length equals 16 residues. J was trimmed by 0 bases and V by 4 bases; bases with no gene match: 3. In DNA, the CDR3 is TGTGCCACCAGTGACTCTAGCGGGGGTAGCACAGATACGCAGTATTTT. Protein sequence: CATSDSSGGSTDTQYF.

At least ten counts were recorded for this clonotype. The chain has TRBV12-3 or TRBV12-4 and TRBJ2-1; weak D call: TRBD1 (6 bases). The CDR3 covers 14 residues. Trimming shortened V by 10 bases and J by 8 bases, and 21 bases separated the two germline ends. CDR3 amino acids: CAITLTGPTDEQFF. CDR3 coding DNA: TGTGCCATCACATTAACAGGGCCCACGGATGAGCAGTTCTTC.

This clonotype has a count of ten or more. The V and J genes are TRBV7-9 and TRBJ2-7; tentative D call: TRBD2 (6 bases). CDR1 SEHNR and CDR2 FQNEAQ come from the germline V gene (reference sequence). Trimming shortened V by 5 bases and J by 0 bases, and 20 bases separated the two germline ends. CDR3 size: 17 residues. Here the CDR3 DNA reads TGTGCCAGCAGCCCACTAGCCCCAGGGACTCACTCCTACGAGCAGTACTTC. This translates into CASSPLAPGTHSYEQYF.

This clonotype was observed many times. The chain combines TRBV5-1 with TRBJ2-1, with D perhaps assigned TRBD1 or TRBD2 (6 bases each). Germline V gives CDR1 SGHRS, CDR2 YFSETQ. With 5 bases removed from V and 6 bases from J, the gap between germline ends came to 18 bases. The CDR3 extends over 15 amino acids. CDR3 coding DNA: TGCGCCAGCAGTTCGAGGGAACAGGGAGGCAATGAGCAGTTCTTC. It codes for CASSSREQGGNEQFF. The full variable domain, its missing parts supplied by reference TRBV5-1 and TRBJ2-1, is KAGVTQTPRYLIKTRGQQVTLSCSPISGHRSVSWYQQTPGQGLQFLFEYFSETQRNKGNFPGRFSGRQFSNSRSEMNVSTLELGDSALYLCASSSREQGGNEQFFGPGTRLTVL.

This clonotype was seen many times. The chain links TRBV6-1 to TRBJ2-2, with D hard to call. CDR1 is MNHNS and CDR2 is SASEGT in the germline V gene. V was cut by 10 bases and J by 2 bases, with 14 bases left in between. The CDR3 sequence is 14 residues long. This chain's CDR3 is CATRKLPNTGELFF. The CDR3, as DNA: TGTGCCACCCGGAAACTACCAAACACCGGGGAGCTGTTTTTT.

At least ten counts were recorded for this clonotype. The genes are TRBV5-1 and TRBJ2-7; a weak D match, TRBD2 (5 bases). Per the germline V gene, CDR1 is SGHRS and CDR2 is YFSETQ. The germline V and J ends were trimmed by 0 bases and 3 bases, with 7 bases remaining between them. This CDR3 has 13 residues. CDR3 residues: CASSLVSGYEQYF. The CDR3 nucleotides read TGCGCCAGCAGCTTGGTGAGCGGCTACGAGCAGTACTTC.

DNA of the CDR3: TGTGCCAGCAGTTCCGGTCTAGCTCTGCCCGATACGCAGTATTTT. It specifies CASSSGLALPDTQYF. This chain links TRBV12-3 or TRBV12-4 with TRBJ2-3, with TRBD2 as a possible D gene (5 bases). The CDR3 has 15 amino acids. V lost 4 bases, J lost 6 bases, and 17 bases lay in between.

As to this clonotype: Since no conserved phenylalanine or tryptophan closes the CDR3, a read error is the likely cause. This chain links TRBV7-2 with TRBJ2-7; no firm D call. The CDR3 runs to 11 residues. The V gene's germline CDR1 is SGHTA and CDR2 FQGNSA. DNA for the CDR3: TGTGCCAGCAGCTCCGATTACGGGCAGTACTCC. It specifies CASSSDYGQYS.

Ten or more counts support this clonotype. The chain recombines TRBV20-1 with TRBJ2-3; 10 nucleotides line up with TRBD1. The V segment lost 6 bases and the J segment 5 bases; nucleotides outside the gene matches: 8. Germline CDR1 is DFQATT and CDR2 is SNEGSKA (reference sequence). The CDR3 covers 14 residues. CDR3 protein: CSAYDRGLGDTQYF. For the CDR3, the DNA is TGCAGTGCGTACGACAGGGGGCTCGGAGATACGCAGTATTTT.

This clonotype was found many times. Since a much larger clone is just one base distant, this may be a read error. The chain employs TRBV20-1 and TRBJ1-2, with a weak D call TRBD1 (5 bases). V shed 0 bases and J shed 5 bases, with 16 bases lying between them. This CDR3 is built from 15 residues. CDR1 is DFQATT and CDR2 is SNEGSKA in the germline V gene (reference sequence). For the CDR3, the DNA is TGCAGTGCTAGAGATTTGGGACTAGGGGCTTATGGCTACACCTTC. Translation: CSARDLGLGAYGYTF.

This clonotype was seen at least ten times. The genes are TRBV11-3 and TRBJ2-7; D may be TRBD1 (5 bases). Trimming stripped 0 bases from V and 1 base from J, with 7 bases between. Germline assignment: CDR1 SGHNT and CDR2 YENEEA. This CDR3 is 14 amino acids long. CDR3 coding DNA: TGTGCCAGCAGCTTAGATCCAGGGTCCTACGAGCAGTACTTC. Its protein is CASSLDPGSYEQYF.

This clonotype was recorded at least ten times. This chain links TRBV2 with TRBJ2-1; D is undetermined. V dropped 7 bases and J dropped 0 bases, with 7 bases sitting between them. This CDR3 contains 13 residues. Germline V gene lookup returns CDR1 SNHLY and CDR2 FYNNEI. Here the CDR3 DNA reads TGTGCCAGCATCACCGACTCCTACAATGAGCAGTTCTTC. Translating gives CASITDSYNEQFF.

This clonotype was recorded only once. A much bigger clone sits one base away, suggesting this may be a read error. This chain links TRBV18 with TRBJ1-2; D uncertain. Germline V gene sequence: CDR1 KGHSH, CDR2 LQKENI. V lost 1 base and J lost 2, with 8 bases in between. This CDR3 has 14 residues. The CDR3, as DNA: TGTGCCAGCTCACCACAGAGGACGAACTATGGCTACACCTTC. Its translation: CASSPQRTNYGYTF.

Ten or more counts support this clonotype. The chain combines TRBV14 with TRBJ1-2; D possibly corresponds to TRBD1 (6 bases). There are 15 residues in the CDR3. Trimming stripped 6 bases from V and 1 base from J, with 15 bases between. The V gene's germline CDR1 is SGHDN and CDR2 FVKESK. The CDR3 region is CASSRTGFGNYGYTF. The CDR3 DNA is TGTGCCAGCAGTCGAACAGGGTTTGGTAACTATGGCTACACCTTC.

Note on this clonotype: A clone one base away is much larger, so this may be a read error. The rearrangement links TRBV6-1 to TRBJ1-4; D not certain. The germline CDR1 and CDR2 sequences are MNHNS and SASEGT. The germline V and J ends were trimmed by 5 bases and 6 bases, with 19 bases remaining between them. The CDR3 runs to 16 residues. CDR3 coding DNA: TGTGCCAGCAGTCAAATTCGGGTGGCGGCCTATGAAAAACTGTTTTTT. It is translated as CASSQIRVAAYEKLFF.

The chain employs TRBV7-9 and TRBJ1-2; tentatively, D is TRBD1 (6 bases). Trimming removed 3 bases from V and 4 bases from J, with 21 bases in between. Germline assignment: CDR1 SEHNR and CDR2 FQNEAQ (reference sequence). The CDR3 loop spans 17 amino acids. The CDR3 DNA reads TGTGCCAGCAGCTTTCAAGACTTGTTGGGGGCGATCTATGGCTACACCTTC. Protein sequence: CASSFQDLLGAIYGYTF.

Note on this clonotype: A read error may explain this, as a much larger clone is one base away. The chain carries TRBV28 and TRBJ2-1, with no clear D. The V and J ends lost 11 bases and 5 bases respectively, with 16 bases between them. CDR3 size: 13 residues. The germline V gene has CDR1 MDHEN and CDR2 SYDVKM. The CDR3 spells CAGINGGNNEQFF. The CDR3, as DNA: TGTGCCGGCATCAATGGCGGAAACAATGAGCAGTTCTTC.

Remarks on this clonotype: Here the CDR3 omits its conserved ending phenylalanine or tryptophan, so a read error is the likely source. The DNA is left out, because the CDR3 cannot be placed on it with certainty; the CDR3 is given as TCRdb lists it. The chain combines TRBV19 with TRBJ1-4; the table calls TRBD1, which could not be checked here. Germline lookup yields CDR1 LNHDA and CDR2 SQIVND (reference sequence). Counting both end residues, the CDR3 totals 8 amino acids. CDR3 sequence reads: CASSRGTG.

This clonotype was seen many times. J is TRBJ1-5 and V is TRBV6-5; possible D gene TRBD1, 5 bases. This CDR3 has 19 residues. Germline loops: CDR1 MNHEY, CDR2 SVGAGI. V lost 5 bases and J 5 bases, leaving 28 bases between the germline ends. The CDR3 loop is CASSATHYGAPWDDQPQHF. The CDR3 nucleotides are TGTGCCAGCAGTGCGACACATTACGGGGCCCCTTGGGACGATCAGCCCCAGCATTTT.